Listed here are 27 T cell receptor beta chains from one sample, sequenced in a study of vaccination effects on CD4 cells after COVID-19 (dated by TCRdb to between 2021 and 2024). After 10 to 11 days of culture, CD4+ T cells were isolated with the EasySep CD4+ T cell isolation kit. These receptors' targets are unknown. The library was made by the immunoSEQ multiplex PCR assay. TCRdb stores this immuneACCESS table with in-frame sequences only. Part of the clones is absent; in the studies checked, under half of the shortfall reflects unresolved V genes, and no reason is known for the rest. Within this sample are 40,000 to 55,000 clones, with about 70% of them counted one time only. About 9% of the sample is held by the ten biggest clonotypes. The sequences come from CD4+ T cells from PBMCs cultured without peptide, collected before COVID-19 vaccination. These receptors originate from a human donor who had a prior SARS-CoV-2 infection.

Here the CDR3 reads CASSGDTSGAGDTQYF. The CDR3 DNA is TGTGCCAGCAGTGGGGATACTAGCGGGGCTGGAGATACGCAGTATTTT. This chain links TRBV2 with TRBJ2-3; the match to TRBD2 covers 10 bases. Trimming took 4 bases from V and 5 from J; bases not matched to a gene: 9. Germline loops: CDR1 SNHLY, CDR2 FYNNEI. The CDR3 runs 16 residues.

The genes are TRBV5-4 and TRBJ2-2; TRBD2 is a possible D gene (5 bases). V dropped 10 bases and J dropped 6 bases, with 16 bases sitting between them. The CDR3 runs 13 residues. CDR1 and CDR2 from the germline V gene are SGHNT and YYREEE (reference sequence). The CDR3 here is CAHGPGRAGELFF. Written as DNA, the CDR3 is TGTGCCCACGGACCGGGAAGGGCCGGGGAGCTGTTTTTT. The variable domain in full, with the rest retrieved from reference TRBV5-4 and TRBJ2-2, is ETGVTQSPTHLIKTRGQQVTLRCSSQSGHNTVSWYQQALGQGPQFIFQYYREEENGRGNFPPRFSGLQFPNYSSELNVNALELDDSALYLCAHGPGRAGELFFGEGSRLTVL.

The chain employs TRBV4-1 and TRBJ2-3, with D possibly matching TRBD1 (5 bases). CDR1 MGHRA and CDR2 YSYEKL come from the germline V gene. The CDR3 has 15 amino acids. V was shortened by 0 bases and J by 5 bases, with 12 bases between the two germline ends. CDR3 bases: TGCGCCAGCAGCCAAGATTGGGGTCAGGGAGATACGCAGTATTTT. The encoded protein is CASSQDWGQGDTQYF.

CDR3 sequence: CASSQEGWSYNEQFF. The CDR3 DNA sequence: TGCGCCAGCAGCCAGGAGGGGTGGTCCTACAATGAGCAGTTCTTC. The chain uses TRBV4-3 and TRBJ2-1, with TRBD2 as a possible D gene (6 bases). Deletions cut 3 bases from V and 1 base from J, with 10 bases between. Germline assignment: CDR1 LGHNA and CDR2 YSLEER. The CDR3 spans 15 residues.

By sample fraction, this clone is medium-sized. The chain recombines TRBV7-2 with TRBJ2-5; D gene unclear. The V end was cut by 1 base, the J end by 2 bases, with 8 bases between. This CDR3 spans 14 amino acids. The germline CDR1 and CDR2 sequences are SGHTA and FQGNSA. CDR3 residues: CASSLVAAQETQYF. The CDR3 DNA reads TGTGCCAGCAGCTTAGTAGCAGCTCAAGAGACCCAGTACTTC.

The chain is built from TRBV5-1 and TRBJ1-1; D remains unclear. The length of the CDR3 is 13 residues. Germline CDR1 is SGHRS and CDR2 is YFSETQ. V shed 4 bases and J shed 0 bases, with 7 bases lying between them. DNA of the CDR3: TGCGCCAGCAGCCCCTTTTTGAACACTGAAGCTTTCTTT. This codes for CASSPFLNTEAFF.

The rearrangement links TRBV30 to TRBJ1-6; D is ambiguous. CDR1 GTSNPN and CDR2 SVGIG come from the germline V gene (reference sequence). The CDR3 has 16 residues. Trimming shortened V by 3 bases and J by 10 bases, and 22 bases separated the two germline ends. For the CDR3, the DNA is TGTGCCTGGAGCGAGCCAGTGTCCTTGGCGGAATCACCCCTCCACTTT. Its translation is CAWSEPVSLAESPLHF.

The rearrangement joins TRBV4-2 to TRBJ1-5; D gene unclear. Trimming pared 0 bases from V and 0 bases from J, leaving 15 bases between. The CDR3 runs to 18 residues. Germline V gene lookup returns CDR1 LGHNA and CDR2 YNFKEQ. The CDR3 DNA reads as TGTGCCAGCAGCCAAGAGGGAGGGCGTATCAATAGCAATCAGCCCCAGCATTTT. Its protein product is CASSQEGGRINSNQPQHF.

CDR3 nucleotides: TGCGCCAGCAGCCGCATGACCGGGACTAGCGGCACAGATACGCAGTATTTT. Translation: CASSRMTGTSGTDTQYF. The rearrangement links TRBV4-1 to TRBJ2-3, with 10 bases that match TRBD2. This CDR3 has 17 amino acids. With V trimmed by 4 bases and J by 1 base, 8 bases remained unmatched. Germline V gene lookup returns CDR1 MGHRA and CDR2 YSYEKL.

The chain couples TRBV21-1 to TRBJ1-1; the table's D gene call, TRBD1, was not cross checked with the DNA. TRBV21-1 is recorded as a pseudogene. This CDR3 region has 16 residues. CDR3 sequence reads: CASSKGPGEVNTEAFF. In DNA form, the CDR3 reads TGTGCCAGCAGCAAAGGTCCAGGGGAAGTGAACACTGAAGCTTTCTTT.

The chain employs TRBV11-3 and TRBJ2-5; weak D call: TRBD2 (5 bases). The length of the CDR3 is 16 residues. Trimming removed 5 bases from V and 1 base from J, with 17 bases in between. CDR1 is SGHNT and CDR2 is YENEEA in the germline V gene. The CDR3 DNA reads TGTGCCAGCAGCACATGGGTTAGCGCAACCCAAGAGACCCAGTACTTC. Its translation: CASSTWVSATQETQYF. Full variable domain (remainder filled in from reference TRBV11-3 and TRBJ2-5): EAGVVQSPRYKIIEKKQPVAFWCNPISGHNTLYWYLQNLGQGPELLIRYENEEAVDDSQLPKDRFSAERLKGVDSTLKIQPAELGDSAVYLCASSTWVSATQETQYFGPGTRLLVL.

Here the CDR3 DNA reads TGTGCCAGCAGCCCGGGACTTAACCGGGGTCGCCTCTACGAGCAGTACTTC. Amino acids: CASSPGLNRGRLYEQYF. The V call is TRBV7-2, the J call TRBJ2-7, with D maybe TRBD2 (6 bases). V was shortened by 5 bases and J by 3 bases, with 23 bases between the two germline ends. Germline V gene sequence: CDR1 SGHTA, CDR2 FQGNSA. The CDR3 is 17 residues long. The variable domain in full, with the rest retrieved from reference TRBV7-2 and TRBJ2-7, is GAGVSQSPSNKVTEKGKDVELRCDPISGHTALYWYRQSLGQGLEFLIYFQGNSAPDKSGLPSDRFSAERTGGSVSTLTIQRTQQEDSAVYLCASSPGLNRGRLYEQYFGPGTRLTVT.

CDR3 DNA: TGCGCCAGCAGCTTAGCGGGACCTTCCCGGGAGCAGTACTTC. As protein: CASSLAGPSREQYF. The chain carries TRBV5-1 and TRBJ2-7; 7 bases fit TRBD2. This CDR3 is built from 14 residues. V trimming: 2 bases; J trimming: 7 bases; junction bases outside the gene matches: 9. Per germline, CDR1 SGHRS and CDR2 YFSETQ. Full variable domain (remainder filled in from reference TRBV5-1 and TRBJ2-7): KAGVTQTPRYLIKTRGQQVTLSCSPISGHRSVSWYQQTPGQGLQFLFEYFSETQRNKGNFPGRFSGRQFSNSRSEMNVSTLELGDSALYLCASSLAGPSREQYFGPGTRLTVT.

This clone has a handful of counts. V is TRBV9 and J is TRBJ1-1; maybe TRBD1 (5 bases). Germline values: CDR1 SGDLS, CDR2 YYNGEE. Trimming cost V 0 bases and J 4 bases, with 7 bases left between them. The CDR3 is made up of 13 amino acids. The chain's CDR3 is CASSVVGRTEAFF. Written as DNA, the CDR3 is TGTGCCAGCAGCGTAGTGGGGCGCACTGAAGCTTTCTTT.

This CDR3 reads CAWSHGPRADTQYF. The CDR3, as DNA: TGTGCCTGGAGCCATGGGCCTAGGGCAGATACGCAGTATTTT. The chain links TRBV30 to TRBJ2-3; no clear D gene. There are 14 residues in the CDR3. V was cut by 3 bases and J by 4 bases, with 14 bases left in between. The germline CDR1 and CDR2 sequences are GTSNPN and SVGIG (reference sequence).

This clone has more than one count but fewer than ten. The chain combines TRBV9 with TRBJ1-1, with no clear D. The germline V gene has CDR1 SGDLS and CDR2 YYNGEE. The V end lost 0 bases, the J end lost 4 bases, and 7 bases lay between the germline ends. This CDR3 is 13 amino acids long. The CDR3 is CASSVAVGTEAFF. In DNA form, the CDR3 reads TGTGCCAGCAGCGTAGCGGTGGGCACTGAAGCTTTCTTT.

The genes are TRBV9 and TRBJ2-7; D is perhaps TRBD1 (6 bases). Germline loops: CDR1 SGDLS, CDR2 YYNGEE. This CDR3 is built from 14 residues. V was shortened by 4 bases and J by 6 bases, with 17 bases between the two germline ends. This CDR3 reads CASSPHREGTEQYF. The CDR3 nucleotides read TGTGCCAGCAGCCCCCACAGGGAAGGTACCGAGCAGTACTTC. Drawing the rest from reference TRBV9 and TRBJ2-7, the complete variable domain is DSGVTQTPKHLITATGQRVTLRCSPRSGDLSVYWYQQSLDQGLQFLIQYYNGEERAKGNILERFSAQQFPDLHSELNLSSLELGDSALYFCASSPHREGTEQYFGPGTRLTVT.

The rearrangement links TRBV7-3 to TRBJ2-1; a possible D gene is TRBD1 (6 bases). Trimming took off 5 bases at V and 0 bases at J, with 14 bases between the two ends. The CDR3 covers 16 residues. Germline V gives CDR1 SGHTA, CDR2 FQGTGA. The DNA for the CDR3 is TGTGCCAGCAGCCTACAGGGACGAAGCTCCTACAATGAGCAGTTCTTC. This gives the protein CASSLQGRSSYNEQFF.

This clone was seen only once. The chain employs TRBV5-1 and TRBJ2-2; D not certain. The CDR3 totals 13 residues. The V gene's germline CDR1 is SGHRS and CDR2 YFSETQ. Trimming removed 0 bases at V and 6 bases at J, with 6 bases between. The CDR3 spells CASSLVFSGELFF. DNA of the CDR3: TGCGCCAGCAGCTTGGTATTTTCCGGGGAGCTGTTTTTT.

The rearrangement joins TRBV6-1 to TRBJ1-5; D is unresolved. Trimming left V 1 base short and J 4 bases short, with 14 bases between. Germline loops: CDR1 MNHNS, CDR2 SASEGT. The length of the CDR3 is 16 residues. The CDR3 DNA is TGTGCCAGCAGTGAAGGGCTGCCAGGCCTTAATCAGCCCCAGCATTTT. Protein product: CASSEGLPGLNQPQHF.

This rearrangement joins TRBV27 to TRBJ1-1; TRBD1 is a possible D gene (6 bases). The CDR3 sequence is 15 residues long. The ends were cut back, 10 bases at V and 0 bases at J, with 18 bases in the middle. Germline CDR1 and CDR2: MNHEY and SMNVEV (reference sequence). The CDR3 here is CATSQWGQLNTEAFF. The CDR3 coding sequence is TGTGCCACATCTCAGTGGGGACAATTGAACACTGAAGCTTTCTTT.

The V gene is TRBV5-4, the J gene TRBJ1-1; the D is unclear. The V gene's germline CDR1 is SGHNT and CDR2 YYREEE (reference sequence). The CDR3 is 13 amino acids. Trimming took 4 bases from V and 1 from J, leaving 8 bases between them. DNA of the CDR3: TGTGCCAGCAGCGGGTTCGAGAACACTGAAGCTTTCTTT. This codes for CASSGFENTEAFF.

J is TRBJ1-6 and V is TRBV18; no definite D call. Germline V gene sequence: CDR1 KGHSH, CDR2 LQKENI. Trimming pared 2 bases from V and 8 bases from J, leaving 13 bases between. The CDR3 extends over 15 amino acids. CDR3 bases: TGTGCCAGCTCACCAGACGGCGGACTCTATTCACCCCTCCACTTT. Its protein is CASSPDGGLYSPLHF.

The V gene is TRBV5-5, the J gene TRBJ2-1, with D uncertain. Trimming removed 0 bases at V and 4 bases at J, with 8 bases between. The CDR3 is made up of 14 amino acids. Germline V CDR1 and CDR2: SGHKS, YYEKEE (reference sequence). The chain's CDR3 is CASSLELLYNEQFF. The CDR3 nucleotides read TGTGCCAGCAGCTTGGAGTTACTTTACAATGAGCAGTTCTTC.

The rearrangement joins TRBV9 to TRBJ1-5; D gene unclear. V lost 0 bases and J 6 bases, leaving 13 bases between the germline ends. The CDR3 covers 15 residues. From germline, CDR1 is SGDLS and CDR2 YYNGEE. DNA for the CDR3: TGTGCCAGCAGCGTAGGGGCCCTGGCTGGTCAGCCCCAGCATTTT. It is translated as CASSVGALAGQPQHF. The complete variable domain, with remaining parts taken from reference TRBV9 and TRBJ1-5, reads DSGVTQTPKHLITATGQRVTLRCSPRSGDLSVYWYQQSLDQGLQFLIQYYNGEERAKGNILERFSAQQFPDLHSELNLSSLELGDSALYFCASSVGALAGQPQHFGDGTRLSIL.

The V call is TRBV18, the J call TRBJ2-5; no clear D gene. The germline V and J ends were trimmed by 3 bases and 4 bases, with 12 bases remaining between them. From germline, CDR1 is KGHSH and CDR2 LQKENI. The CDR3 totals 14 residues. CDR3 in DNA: TGTGCCAGCTCACCGACGACGTTTGGAGAGACCCAGTACTTC. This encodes CASSPTTFGETQYF.

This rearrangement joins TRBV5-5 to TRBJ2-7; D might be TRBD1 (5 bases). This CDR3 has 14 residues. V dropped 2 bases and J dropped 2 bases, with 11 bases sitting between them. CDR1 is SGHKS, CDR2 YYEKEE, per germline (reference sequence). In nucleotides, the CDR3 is TGTGCCAGCAGCTTTGGGTCAGGGCCCTACGAGCAGTACTTC. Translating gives CASSFGSGPYEQYF.